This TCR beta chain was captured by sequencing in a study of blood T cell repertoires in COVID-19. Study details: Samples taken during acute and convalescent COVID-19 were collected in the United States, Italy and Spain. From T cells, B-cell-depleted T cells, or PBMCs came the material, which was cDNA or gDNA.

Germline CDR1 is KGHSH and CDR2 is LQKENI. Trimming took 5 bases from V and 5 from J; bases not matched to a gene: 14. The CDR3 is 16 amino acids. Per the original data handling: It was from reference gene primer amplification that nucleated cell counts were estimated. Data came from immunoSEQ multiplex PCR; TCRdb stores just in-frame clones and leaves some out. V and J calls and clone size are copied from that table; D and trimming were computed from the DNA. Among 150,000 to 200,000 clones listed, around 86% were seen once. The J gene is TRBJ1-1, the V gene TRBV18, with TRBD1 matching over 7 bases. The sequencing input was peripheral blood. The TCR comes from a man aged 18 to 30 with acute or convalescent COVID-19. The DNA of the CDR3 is TGTGCCAGCTCAGCGATACAGGGGTCGGGTTTGACTGAAGCTTTCTTT. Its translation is CASSAIQGSGLTEAFF.